The clone carrying this T cell receptor (beta chain) showed up just a few times. The V and J ends lost 0 bases and 3 bases respectively, with 11 bases between them. Germline CDR1 and CDR2: MNHEY and SVGAGI. CDR3 length: 15 residues. Once RNA had been extracted, it was reverse transcribed into cDNA to act as the sequencing template. Clones were read by immunoSEQ multiplex PCR, and TCRdb kept only the in-frame ones, dropping some. The sample carries over 120,000 clones, around 50% recorded once. The data are from a study of CD8+ T cells in alopecia areata. This specimen was CD4+ T cells sorted from blood, taken at week 0. The receptor was derived from a human donor with alopecia areata. The V call is TRBV6-5, the J call TRBJ2-5; tentative D call: TRBD2 (6 bases). The CDR3 is CASSYSQLAKETQYF. CDR3 in DNA: TGTGCCAGCAGTTACTCCCAGCTAGCGAAAGAGACCCAGTACTTC.